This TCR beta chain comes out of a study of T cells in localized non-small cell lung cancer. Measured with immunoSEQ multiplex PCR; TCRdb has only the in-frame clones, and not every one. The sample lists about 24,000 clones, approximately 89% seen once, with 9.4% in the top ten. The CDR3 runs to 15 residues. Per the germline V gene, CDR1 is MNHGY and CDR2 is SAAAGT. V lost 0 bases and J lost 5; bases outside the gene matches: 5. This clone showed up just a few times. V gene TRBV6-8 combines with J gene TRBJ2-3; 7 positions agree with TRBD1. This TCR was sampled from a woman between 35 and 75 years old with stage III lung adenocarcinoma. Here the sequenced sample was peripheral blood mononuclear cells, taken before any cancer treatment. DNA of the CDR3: TGTGCCAGCAGTTACTCGAGGGGGCTTAGAGATACGCAGTATTTT. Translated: CASSYSRGLRDTQYF.